The next 14 T cell receptor beta chains were all read from a single sample in a study of blood T cell repertoires in COVID-19. Profiled with immunoSEQ multiplex PCR; TCRdb holds only in-frame clones, not every one. The repertoire holds some 350,000 clones, with around 91% as singletons. The specimen sequenced was peripheral blood. These TCRs come from a man aged 18 to 29 with active or convalescent COVID-19.

This clone has a handful of counts. V and J are TRBV29-1 and TRBJ1-1; D unclear. Trimming shortened V by 1 base and J by 3 bases, and 6 bases separated the two germline ends. This CDR3 has 12 residues. The germline V gene encodes CDR1 SQVTM and CDR2 ANQGSEA. The CDR3 loop is CSVEVTDTEAFF. The CDR3, as DNA: TGCAGCGTTGAAGTGACTGACACTGAAGCTTTCTTT.

This chain joins TRBV6-1 and TRBJ2-2; D might be TRBD1 (6 bases). Germline V gives CDR1 MNHNS, CDR2 SASEGT. The CDR3 contains 16 residues. Trimming took off 4 bases at V and 12 bases at J, with 24 bases between the two ends. DNA of the CDR3: TGTGCCAGCAGTGCTGGGACAATAACAGCGGACCTGAAGCTGTTTTTT. Residues: CASSAGTITADLKLFF.

This rearrangement joins TRBV28 to TRBJ1-4; D gene ambiguous. The CDR3 consists of 11 residues. CDR1 MDHEN and CDR2 SYDVKM come from the germline V gene. Trimming stripped 5 bases from V and 14 bases from J, with 12 bases between. In DNA, the CDR3 is TGTGCCAGCAGTGCTGGGAGGGTTCTGTTTTTT. Translated: CASSAGRVLFF.

The rearrangement links TRBV28 to TRBJ1-1; tentatively, D is TRBD1 (6 bases). The V gene lost 11 bases and the J gene lost 6 bases, with 19 bases spanning the gap. The CDR3 length is 13 residues. From germline, CDR1 is MDHEN and CDR2 SYDVKM. The CDR3 region has the DNA TGTGCCGCGCAAACGGCCGGGGGGCCTGAAGCTTTCTTT. Translating it yields CAAQTAGGPEAFF.

A note on this clone: Other DNA variants within this sample encode the same CDR3. The CDR3 DNA reads TGCAGCGTTTCTAGCGGGCAAGAGACCCAGTACTTC. Its protein product is CSVSSGQETQYF. This chain joins TRBV29-1 and TRBJ2-5; TRBD2 matches at 8 bases. The CDR3 is 12 residues long. Germline CDR1 SQVTM, CDR2 ANQGSEA. With 5 bases clipped from V and 2 bases from J, the junction kept 1 base outside the gene matches. The variable domain in full, with the rest retrieved from reference TRBV29-1 and TRBJ2-5, is SAVISQKPSRDICQRGTSLTIQCQVDSQVTMMFWYRQQPGQSLTLIATANQGSEATYESGFVIDKFPISRPNLTFSTLTVSNMSPEDSSIYLCSVSSGQETQYFGPGTRLLVL.

This clone showed up just once. The chain has TRBV12-3 or TRBV12-4 and TRBJ1-2; weak D call: TRBD1 (6 bases). The CDR3 sequence is 13 residues long. Between the trimmed V and J ends, which lost 3 bases and 9 bases, there was a span of 14 bases. This CDR3 is CASSLDGQLRYTF. The CDR3 nucleotides are TGTGCCAGCAGTTTGGACGGACAGCTCCGCTACACCTTC.

The chain combines TRBV4-1 with TRBJ2-7; D not resolved. V was clipped by 1 base and J by 1 base, with 11 bases between them. CDR1 is MGHRA, CDR2 YSYEKL, per germline. This CDR3 is built from 15 residues. In DNA, the CDR3 is TGCGCCAGCAGCCAAGGCGGCGATGGATCCTACGAGCAGTACTTC. Protein: CASSQGGDGSYEQYF.

As concerns this clone: A much larger clonotype is one base distant, so this may be a read error. This chain links TRBV7-9 with TRBJ1-1; D is possibly TRBD1 (6 bases). CDR1 SEHNR and CDR2 FQNEAQ come from the germline V gene (reference sequence). CDR3 size: 12 residues. CDR3 sequence (DNA): TGTACCAGCGCCAACCAGGGGCCTGAAGCTTTCTTT. This encodes CTSANQGPEAFF.

The rearrangement links TRBV29-1 to TRBJ1-1; D is unresolved. V lost 6 bases and J lost 0, with 11 bases in between. CDR3 length equals 13 residues. Germline V gene lookup returns CDR1 SQVTM and CDR2 ANQGSEA. The CDR3 nucleotides are TGCAGCGTCTCTCCAGTTTTGAACACTGAAGCTTTCTTT. This translates into CSVSPVLNTEAFF.

The rearrangement joins TRBV28 to TRBJ2-7; maybe TRBD1 (5 bases). Germline-derived CDR1 and CDR2 are MDHEN and SYDVKM. The CDR3 runs to 13 residues. Trimming shortened V by 4 bases and J by 3 bases, and 10 bases separated the two germline ends. Here the CDR3 reads CASSSTVYYEQYF. The DNA of the CDR3 is TGTGCCAGCAGTTCGACAGTGTACTACGAGCAGTACTTC.

This chain connects TRBV19 to TRBJ1-1, with D perhaps matching TRBD1 (6 bases). The CDR3 is 15 amino acids. Germline CDR1 and CDR2: LNHDA and SQIVND (reference sequence). With 5 bases removed from V and 2 bases from J, the gap between germline ends came to 15 bases. CDR3 region: CASSASTGFNTEAFF. In DNA form, the CDR3 reads TGTGCCAGTAGTGCCAGCACAGGGTTTAACACTGAAGCTTTCTTT. Based on the CDR3 plus reference TRBV19 and TRBJ1-1, the full variable domain is DGGITQSPKYLFRKEGQNVTLSCEQNLNHDAMYWYRQDPGQGLRLIYYSQIVNDFQKGDIAEGYSVSREKKESFPLTVTSAQKNPTAFYLCASSASTGFNTEAFFGQGTRLTVV.

This chain joins TRBV12-3 or TRBV12-4 and TRBJ1-3; no clear D gene. The CDR3 is made up of 12 amino acids. Trimming took off 5 bases at V and 2 bases at J, with 4 bases between the two ends. The CDR3 here is CASSPAGNTIYF. The CDR3 nucleotides are TGTGCCAGCAGTCCAGCTGGAAACACCATATATTTT.

The chain couples TRBV5-6 to TRBJ1-6; 7 bases map to TRBD1. The V and J ends lost 0 bases and 10 bases, in that order; junction bases with no gene match: 7. The CDR3 consists of 15 residues. CDR1 is SGHDT, CDR2 YYEEEE, per germline. The CDR3 loop is CASSLEAGGRSPLHF. CDR3 sequence (DNA): TGTGCCAGCAGCTTGGAAGCAGGGGGAAGGTCACCCCTCCACTTT.

A few counts support this clone. The CDR3 DNA reads TGTGCCAGCAGCTCACAGGGCTTAGCTGAAGCTTTCTTT. Protein sequence: CASSSQGLAEAFF. The V gene is TRBV7-9, the J gene TRBJ1-1; D may be TRBD1 (6 bases). Germline V CDR1 and CDR2: SEHNR, FQNEAQ (reference sequence). Deletions cut 4 bases from V and 6 bases from J, with 12 bases between. This CDR3 spans 13 amino acids.